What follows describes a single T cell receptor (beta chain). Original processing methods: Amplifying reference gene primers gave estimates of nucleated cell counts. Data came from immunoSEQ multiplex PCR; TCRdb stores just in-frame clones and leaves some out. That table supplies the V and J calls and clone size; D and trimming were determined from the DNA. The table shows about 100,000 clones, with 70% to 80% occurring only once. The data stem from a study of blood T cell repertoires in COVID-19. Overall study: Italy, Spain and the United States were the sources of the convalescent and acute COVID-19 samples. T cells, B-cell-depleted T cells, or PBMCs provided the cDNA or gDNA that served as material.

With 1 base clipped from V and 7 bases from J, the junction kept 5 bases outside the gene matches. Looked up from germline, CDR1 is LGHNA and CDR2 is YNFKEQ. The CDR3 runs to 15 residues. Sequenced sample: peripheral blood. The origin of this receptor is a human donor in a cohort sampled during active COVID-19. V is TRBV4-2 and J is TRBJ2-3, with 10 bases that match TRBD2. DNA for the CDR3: TGTGCCAGCAGCCAAGCGGCAGCGGGGGGGTATACGCAGTATTTT. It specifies CASSQAAAGGYTQYF.